Listed below are T cell receptor beta chains from one sample, sequenced in a study of blood T cell repertoires in COVID-19. Assay used: immunoSEQ multiplex PCR; TCRdb lists only in-frame clones, some missing. The sample gives 180,000 or so clones, 80% to 90% of which show up once; 3.6% is in the top ten. What was sequenced was PBMCs or T cells enriched from blood (not recorded which). These receptors were obtained from a woman in her fifties or sixties in a cohort exposed to, infected with or recovered from COVID-19 (not recorded which). Both conserved end residues are part of each CDR3. D genes are given only for firm matches. Part of the rows lack a size; the others show once, few, many or a class for expanded clones.

CDR3nt,CDR3aa,v_gene,j_gene,d_gene,abundance
TGTGCCTGGAGTGGGACAGCGGTTGCGTTGGCTGAAGCTTTCTTT,CAWSGTAVALAEAFF,TRBV30,TRBJ1-1,NA,once
TGTGCCAGCCACTTTGGGCAGGGCACTGAAGCTTTCTTT,CASHFGQGTEAFF,TRBV5-4,TRBJ1-1,NA,NA
TGTGCCAGCAGCTTACAACAGGGGGCGGGTAATTCACCCCTCCACTTT,CASSLQQGAGNSPLHF,TRBV5-6,TRBJ1-6,TRBD1,NA
TGCGCCAGCAGGCCCACATATTCCGGGGCCAACGTCCTGACTTTC,CASRPTYSGANVLTF,TRBV10-1,TRBJ2-6,NA,NA
TGTGCCAGTAGTATCACCCGTTCGGGGGTCCGCCCAGATACGCAGTATTTT,CASSITRSGVRPDTQYF,TRBV19,TRBJ2-3,NA,NA
TGCGCCAGCTCGGAAGGGGGCGGTGGCTATGGCTACACCTTC,CASSEGGGGYGYTF,TRBV5-1,TRBJ1-2,TRBD1,few
TGTGCCAGCAGTCCTACTTGGACAGTTGAAGCTTTCTTT,CASSPTWTVEAFF,TRBV27,TRBJ1-1,NA,NA
TGTGCCAGCAGTTTATATAGAGGTACAGCAATACAACGGGGCACTGAAGCTTTCTTT,CASSLYRGTAIQRGTEAFF,TRBV28,TRBJ1-1,NA,NA
TGTGCCAGCAGTGAAATCACAGACCAAGAGACCCAGTACTTC,CASSEITDQETQYF,TRBV2,TRBJ2-5,NA,NA
TGTGCCACCCCTACGGGTTCATCTTACGAGCAGTACTTC,CATPTGSSYEQYF,TRBV12-3/TRBV12-4,TRBJ2-7,NA,NA
TGTGCCAGCAGCGTAGGCTTACTTTCTTCGATGCAACCGAACGAGCAGTACTTC,CASSVGLLSSMQPNEQYF,TRBV9,TRBJ2-7,NA,NA
TGCAGCGTCACTAACGGGTGGGCTGAAGCTTTCTTT,CSVTNGWAEAFF,TRBV29-1,TRBJ1-1,NA,NA
TGTGCCAGAAGCTTATTAGGCAGGGGGATCACAGATACGCAGTATTTT,CARSLLGRGITDTQYF,TRBV5-3,TRBJ2-3,TRBD1,NA
TGCGCCAGCAGCCAGTTGACAGGGGAAGCGCGTTCACCCCTCCACTTT,CASSQLTGEARSPLHF,TRBV4-3,TRBJ1-6,TRBD1,few
TGTGCCAGCAGCTTAGCTTTAGGCGGGAGTATTACCGGGGAGCTGTTTTTT,CASSLALGGSITGELFF,TRBV7-6,TRBJ2-2,TRBD2,NA
TGTGCCAGCAGTGGGCTTACAGCGGACTCCTACAATGAGCAGTTCTTC,CASSGLTADSYNEQFF,TRBV2,TRBJ2-1,NA,NA
TGTGCCAGCAGTCACGTTGAGACTGAAGCTTTCTTT,CASSHVETEAFF,TRBV12-3/TRBV12-4,TRBJ1-1,NA,NA
TGTGCCAGCAGCCTCCTCCCCGGTCACTCCTACGAGCAGTACTTC,CASSLLPGHSYEQYF,TRBV11-2,TRBJ2-7,NA,once
TGTGCCAGCAGTGAACAGGGAACCTATGGCTACACCTTC,CASSEQGTYGYTF,TRBV28,TRBJ1-2,NA,NA